The clone carrying this T cell receptor (beta chain) was seen many times. The antigen is unknown. The data originate from a study of Graves' ophthalmopathy and Graves' hyperthyroidism. On the study more broadly: The blood sample was drawn at first diagnosis and before any treatment.

Over 18 months of follow-up, stable hyperthyroidism required that no ophthalmopathy appear. A volume of 10 ml of fresh peripheral blood supplied the PBMCs. RNA transcripts were the template, and TCR beta CDR3 regions were amplified from them. An opening RT-PCR round employed HTBI primers and preceded a second-round multiplex PCR. A single record per CDR3 protein comes from TCRdb applying MiXCR to the multiplex PCR reads. The sample shows hundreds of thousands of distinct CDR3 sequences, roughly 20% of them seen only once. The CDR3 covers 15 residues. The ends were cut back, 5 bases at V and 1 base at J, with 14 bases in the middle. Study results and caveats: Sensitivity reached around 88% and specificity 81.08% for a 13-signature model separating ophthalmopathy from stable hyperthyroidism.

The gene calls are TRBV12-3 or TRBV12-4 and TRBJ2-5; D tentatively fits TRBD1 or TRBD2 (5 bases each). Sequenced: peripheral blood. The receptor comes from a young woman with stable Graves' hyperthyroidism. This CDR3 reads CASSPFGGAQETQYF. As DNA, the CDR3 is TGTGCCAGCAGTCCCTTTGGGGGAGCCCAAGAGACCCAGTACTTC.